A single sample is the source of the 5 T cell receptor beta chains below, sequenced in a study of T cells after yellow fever vaccination. Using its own MiXCR run on the 5' RACE reads, TCRdb lists one record per CDR3 protein. The table shows 610,000 or so distinct CDR3 sequences, with roughly 12% occurring only once. Here the sequenced sample was PBMCs, taken on the day of the yellow fever booster vaccination. These receptor sequences come from a man between 25 and 39 years old who received the YFV17D yellow fever vaccine.

The V call is TRBV20-1, the J call TRBJ2-1; 7 bases match TRBD2. CDR1 is DFQATT and CDR2 is SNEGSKA in the germline V gene (reference sequence). V was clipped by 3 bases and J by 3 bases; unmatched bases: 5. The CDR3 spans 14 residues. DNA for the CDR3: TGCAGTGCTAGTCTGGCTAGCGGCTACAATGAGCAGTTCTTC. This translates into CSASLASGYNEQFF.

This clonotype was observed a few times. This chain joins TRBV5-1 and TRBJ2-3, with TRBD2 identical over 13 bases. Germline-derived CDR1 and CDR2 are SGHRS and YFSETQ. V shed 4 bases and J 5 bases; nucleotides not matched to a gene: 13. CDR3 size: 18 residues. The CDR3 coding sequence is TGCGCCAGCAGCCCGCAAAAAACTAGCGGGAGGGCCCTAGATACGCAGTATTTT. It specifies CASSPQKTSGRALDTQYF.

This clonotype was seen a handful of times. The rearrangement joins TRBV27 to TRBJ2-1; tentatively, D is TRBD2 (5 bases). The CDR3 is 14 residues long. Between the trimmed V and J ends, which lost 6 bases and 5 bases, there was a span of 14 bases. Germline V CDR1 and CDR2: MNHEY, SMNVEV (reference sequence). CDR3 bases: TGTGCCAGCAGCCGGTTTTCGGGGAACAATGAGCAGTTCTTC. This encodes CASSRFSGNNEQFF.

The gene calls are TRBV20-1 and TRBJ2-2; 10 nucleotides agree with TRBD2. This CDR3 contains 15 residues. Germline V lookup: CDR1 DFQATT, CDR2 SNEGSKA (reference sequence). J lost 5 bases, V lost 6 bases, and 9 bases had no gene match. CDR3: CSATLAGGRTGELFF. The CDR3 DNA sequence: TGCAGTGCCACATTAGCGGGAGGCCGGACCGGGGAGCTGTTTTTT.

The chain is built from TRBV5-1 and TRBJ2-4; a possible D gene is TRBD2 (5 bases). Trimming pared 1 base from V and 0 bases from J, leaving 11 bases between. Germline values: CDR1 SGHRS, CDR2 YFSETQ. The CDR3 covers 16 residues. The CDR3 region is CASSLLRVGAKNIQYF. In DNA form, the CDR3 reads TGCGCCAGCAGCTTGCTGAGGGTTGGAGCCAAAAACATTCAGTACTTC.